These 32 T cell receptor beta chains were sequenced from one sample in a study of PD-1 blockade in classical Hodgkin lymphoma. Time point described: cycle 4 day 1 (C4D1), after less than 7 weeks of nivolumab. Every patient had relapsed following autologous stem cell transplantation, and cohorts differed in brentuximab vedotin exposure. Measured with immunoSEQ multiplex PCR; TCRdb has only the in-frame clones, and not every one. The repertoire has tens of thousands of clones, over 75% of them found once; the top ten carry about 9%. The source material was peripheral blood mononuclear cells (PBMCs), sampled before the fourth cycle of nivolumab. The source is a human donor with classical Hodgkin lymphoma.

V usage is TRBV9 and J usage is TRBJ1-1; 8 bases fit TRBD1. The germline V gene encodes CDR1 SGDLS and CDR2 YYNGEE. V shed 4 bases, J shed 0 bases, and the junction held 11 bases outside the gene matches. This CDR3 region has 17 residues. The CDR3 loop is CASSPRDRPFMNTEAFF. CDR3 nucleotide sequence: TGTGCCAGCAGCCCACGGGACAGGCCCTTCATGAACACTGAAGCTTTCTTT.

This clone was observed once. The chain is built from TRBV7-9 and TRBJ2-3; 9 bases match TRBD1. V trimming: 5 bases; J trimming: 2 bases; junction bases outside the gene matches: 5. In germline, CDR1 is SEHNR, CDR2 FQNEAQ (reference sequence). CDR3 length equals 15 residues. Written as DNA, the CDR3 is TGTGCCAGCAGCCGTGGACAGGGGCTCACAGATACGCAGTATTTT. This gives the protein CASSRGQGLTDTQYF.

The rearrangement joins TRBV20-1 to TRBJ1-4; the D gene is possibly TRBD1 (5 bases). Germline V lookup: CDR1 DFQATT, CDR2 SNEGSKA (reference sequence). The CDR3 runs 11 residues. Written as DNA, the CDR3 is TGCAGCCCCCGTGGGACCGAAAAACTGTTTTTT. Its translation: CSPRGTEKLFF.

The chain is built from TRBV5-8 and TRBJ1-4; D unclear. This CDR3 contains 14 residues. Germline CDR1 SGHTS, CDR2 YDEGEE. V shed 0 bases and J shed 5 bases, with 8 bases lying between them. The CDR3 here is CASSLGAVNEKLFF. CDR3 sequence (DNA): TGTGCCAGCAGCTTGGGGGCAGTAAATGAAAAACTGTTTTTT.

The V call is TRBV7-2, the J call TRBJ2-7, with 7 positions matching TRBD2. The CDR3 length is 14 residues. Per germline, CDR1 SGHTA and CDR2 FQGNSA. The V gene end was trimmed by 2 bases and the J gene end by 4 bases; junction bases not matched to a gene: 5. The CDR3 region is CASSLKVGRYEQYF. Here the CDR3 DNA reads TGTGCCAGCAGCTTAAAGGTCGGGAGGTACGAGCAGTACTTC. The full variable domain, with the rest looked up from reference TRBV7-2 and TRBJ2-7, is GAGVSQSPSNKVTEKGKDVELRCDPISGHTALYWYRQSLGQGLEFLIYFQGNSAPDKSGLPSDRFSAERTGGSVSTLTIQRTQQEDSAVYLCASSLKVGRYEQYFGPGTRLTVT.

The chain employs TRBV19 and TRBJ2-7, with a tentative D call TRBD2 (5 bases). V lost 3 bases and J 1 base, leaving 10 bases between the germline ends. Germline lookup yields CDR1 LNHDA and CDR2 SQIVND (reference sequence). This CDR3 has 14 amino acids. The CDR3 is CASSMSGQSYEQYF. CDR3 nucleotides: TGTGCCAGTAGTATGAGCGGCCAGTCCTACGAGCAGTACTTC.

V gene TRBV6-1 combines with J gene TRBJ2-7, with D perhaps given as TRBD1 or TRBD2 (7 bases each). Trimming left V 2 bases short and J 5 bases short, with 16 bases between. This CDR3 contains 15 residues. From germline, CDR1 is MNHNS and CDR2 SASEGT. The CDR3, as DNA: TGTGCCAGCAGTGAAAGAGTCAGGGGGGGGGACGAGCAGTACTTC. This translates into CASSERVRGGDEQYF.

The rearrangement uses TRBV11-2 and TRBJ1-3; D perhaps matches TRBD1 (5 bases). The germline gives CDR1 SGHAT, CDR2 FQNNGV. The CDR3 covers 18 residues. With 1 base removed from V and 0 bases from J, the gap between germline ends came to 16 bases. The CDR3 sequence: CASSLGGGAGHSGNTIYF. CDR3 DNA sequence: TGTGCCAGCAGCTTAGGTGGCGGGGCTGGGCACTCTGGAAACACCATATATTTT. Using reference TRBV11-2 and TRBJ1-3 for the parts outside the CDR3, the full variable domain is EAGVAQSPRYKIIEKRQSVAFWCNPISGHATLYWYQQILGQGPKLLIQFQNNGVVDDSQLPKDRFSAERLKGVDSTLKIQPAKLEDSAVYLCASSLGGGAGHSGNTIYFGEGSWLTVV.

The chain is built from TRBV5-1 and TRBJ2-1; 11 bases are a match to TRBD2. The CDR3 is made up of 15 amino acids. Unmatched junction bases numbered 7, after V lost 8 bases and J lost 3 bases. Germline CDR1 is SGHRS and CDR2 is YFSETQ. CDR3 sequence reads: CASNPLAGGYNEQFF. DNA for the CDR3: TGCGCCAGTAATCCTCTAGCGGGAGGCTACAATGAGCAGTTCTTC.

The rearrangement links TRBV27 to TRBJ2-5, with D maybe TRBD1 (5 bases). This CDR3 region has 12 residues. Trimming cost V 8 bases and J 3 bases, with 10 bases left between them. Germline V gene sequence: CDR1 MNHEY, CDR2 SMNVEV (reference sequence). The CDR3 nucleotides are TGTGCCAGCGGTAGACAGAAAGAGACCCAGTACTTC. Translation: CASGRQKETQYF.

This clone was detected only a few times. The chain is built from TRBV19 and TRBJ2-5; 8 bases are shared with TRBD2. CDR1 is LNHDA and CDR2 is SQIVND in the germline V gene (reference sequence). J was trimmed by 5 bases and V by 6 bases; bases with no gene match: 8. The CDR3 spans 14 residues. The CDR3 bases are TGTGCCAGTAGGGACTTAGCGGGGCATGAGACCCAGTACTTC. Its protein product is CASRDLAGHETQYF.

This chain joins TRBV11-2 and TRBJ2-1, with D possibly being TRBD2 (6 bases). The CDR3 has 18 amino acids. The ends were cut back, 1 base at V and 4 bases at J, with 20 bases in the middle. Per the germline V gene, CDR1 is SGHAT and CDR2 is FQNNGV. CDR3 sequence: CASSLGRETWGRYNEQFF. As DNA, the CDR3 is TGTGCCAGCAGCTTAGGGAGGGAGACTTGGGGTCGATACAATGAGCAGTTCTTC.

The CDR3 coding sequence is TGTGCCAGTAGCATTCACGGACTACAAAAGGCCGTTACGCAGTATTTT. Its translation is CASSIHGLQKAVTQYF. The rearrangement uses TRBV19 and TRBJ2-3, with D perhaps TRBD2 (6 bases). CDR1 LNHDA and CDR2 SQIVND come from the germline V gene (reference sequence). V was clipped by 6 bases and J by 8 bases, with 24 bases between them. The CDR3 sequence is 16 residues long.

V and J are TRBV6-6 and TRBJ2-3; D gene unclear. Germline loops: CDR1 MNHNY, CDR2 SVGAGI (reference sequence). V gave up 4 bases and J gave up 6 bases, with 11 bases separating them. The CDR3 sequence is 13 residues long. The CDR3 sequence is CASSFSTEDTQYF. The CDR3 DNA reads as TGTGCCAGCAGTTTTTCAACGGAGGATACGCAGTATTTT.

The CDR3 DNA sequence: TGTGCCATCAGTGCTAAGGGACAGGGAGAAAAACTGTTTTTT. Its translation: CAISAKGQGEKLFF. The V gene is TRBV10-3, the J gene TRBJ1-4; TRBD1 matches at 9 bases. The germline CDR1 and CDR2 sequences are ENHRY and SYGVKD. V shed 4 bases, J shed 8 bases, and the junction held 5 bases outside the gene matches. This CDR3 has 14 residues.

The table lists this clone with many counts. The CDR3 nucleotides read TGTGCCAGCAGTCCAGGGGGCGATGTGACAGATACGCAGTATTTT. Translation gives CASSPGGDVTDTQYF. The gene calls are TRBV5-4 and TRBJ2-3; 8 nucleotides line up with TRBD1. V lost 5 bases, J lost 3 bases, and 8 bases stayed unmatched. CDR1 and CDR2 from the germline V gene are SGHNT and YYREEE (reference sequence). The CDR3 runs 15 residues.

J is TRBJ1-2 and V is TRBV10-3; D unresolved. Germline V gives CDR1 ENHRY, CDR2 SYGVKD. Trimming took off 0 bases at V and 4 bases at J, with 6 bases between the two ends. The CDR3 sequence is 13 residues long. The CDR3, as DNA: TGTGCCATCAGTGAGTCCCATTTCTATGGCTACACCTTC. Translated: CAISESHFYGYTF.

The chain uses TRBV9 and TRBJ1-2; no reliable D call. Germline V lookup: CDR1 SGDLS, CDR2 YYNGEE. This CDR3 region has 13 residues. With 4 bases removed from V and 7 bases from J, the gap between germline ends came to 14 bases. The CDR3 loop reads CASSPPAAVGYTF. CDR3 sequence (DNA): TGTGCCAGCAGCCCCCCTGCGGCGGTTGGCTACACCTTC.

This chain joins TRBV28 and TRBJ1-5; no reliable D call. V lost 3 bases and J 5 bases, leaving 8 bases between the germline ends. In germline, CDR1 is MDHEN, CDR2 SYDVKM. This CDR3 is 13 amino acids long. The CDR3 reads CASSLVFDQPQHF. As DNA, the CDR3 is TGTGCCAGCAGTTTGGTCTTTGATCAGCCCCAGCATTTT.

The chain uses TRBV7-3 and TRBJ2-2, with 7 bases fitting TRBD1. J was trimmed by 9 bases and V by 1 base; bases with no gene match: 8. This CDR3 contains 15 residues. Germline CDR1 and CDR2: SGHTA and FQGTGA. The CDR3 nucleotides read TGTGCCAGCAGCTTAAAGACAGGGATTGAGAGGGAGCTGTTTTTT. Its protein product is CASSLKTGIERELFF.

This clone was counted once. V and J are TRBV5-1 and TRBJ1-1, with D hard to call. This CDR3 is 13 amino acids long. The germline V and J ends were trimmed by 0 bases and 4 bases, with 7 bases remaining between them. The germline gives CDR1 SGHRS, CDR2 YFSETQ. The CDR3 spells CASSLAGPTEAFF. The CDR3 DNA is TGCGCCAGCAGCTTGGCAGGTCCCACTGAAGCTTTCTTT.

The CDR3 loop reads CASSGLRSGSPYNEQFF. In DNA form, the CDR3 reads TGCGCCAGCAGTGGTTTGAGGAGCGGGAGCCCCTACAATGAGCAGTTCTTC. V and J are TRBV10-1 and TRBJ2-1; TRBD2 aligns across 8 bases. The J segment lost 2 bases and the V segment lost 4 bases, leaving 10 bases of the junction unmatched. CDR3 length: 17 amino acids. Germline CDR1 and CDR2: WNHNN and SYGVQD (reference sequence).

The V gene is TRBV9, the J gene TRBJ2-1; D gene ambiguous. Germline V gives CDR1 SGDLS, CDR2 YYNGEE. V lost 1 base and J 0 bases, leaving 14 bases between the germline ends. CDR3 length: 17 residues. This CDR3 is CASSVNPTGYSYNEQFF. The CDR3 DNA follows: TGTGCCAGCAGCGTAAATCCGACCGGGTACTCCTACAATGAGCAGTTCTTC. Drawing the rest from reference TRBV9 and TRBJ2-1, the complete variable domain is DSGVTQTPKHLITATGQRVTLRCSPRSGDLSVYWYQQSLDQGLQFLIQYYNGEERAKGNILERFSAQQFPDLHSELNLSSLELGDSALYFCASSVNPTGYSYNEQFFGPGTRLTVL.

This clone has only a few counts. The chain carries TRBV11-1 and TRBJ1-5; maybe TRBD1 (5 bases). The CDR3 has 13 residues. V was shortened by 3 bases and J by 7 bases, with 10 bases between the two germline ends. Germline values: CDR1 SGHAT, CDR2 FQDESV (reference sequence). As DNA, the CDR3 is TGTGCCAGCAGCTTCGCCAGGGAGCAGCCCCAGCATTTT. It specifies CASSFAREQPQHF.

V usage is TRBV11-3 and J usage is TRBJ2-7; possible D gene TRBD2, 5 bases. Trimming shortened V by 1 base and J by 3 bases, and 7 bases separated the two germline ends. This CDR3 spans 13 amino acids. Germline lookup yields CDR1 SGHNT and CDR2 YENEEA. The CDR3 loop is CASSLGRDYEQYF. The CDR3 bases are TGTGCCAGCAGCTTAGGACGGGACTACGAGCAGTACTTC.

This clone has only a few counts. The chain couples TRBV4-1 to TRBJ1-5, with 8 positions matching TRBD1. Trimming cost V 5 bases and J 3 bases; bases outside gene matches: 9. The CDR3 consists of 16 residues. CDR1 and CDR2 (germline): MGHRA, YSYEKL. As DNA, the CDR3 is TGCGCCAGCAGCTACCTACAGGGGGAGGTCAATCAGCCCCAGCATTTT. This translates into CASSYLQGEVNQPQHF.

J is TRBJ1-1 and V is TRBV9; the D is unclear. V lost 1 base, J lost 8 bases, and 12 bases lay in between. Per germline, CDR1 SGDLS and CDR2 YYNGEE. The CDR3 sequence is 13 residues long. The CDR3 nucleotides read TGTGCCAGCAGCGTACAATCCGGCGGAGAAGCTTTCTTT. Protein: CASSVQSGGEAFF.

The chain joins TRBV28 to TRBJ2-1; 10 bases are shared with TRBD2. V shed 5 bases, J shed 0 bases, and the junction held 1 base outside the gene matches. This CDR3 contains 15 residues. Germline V gene data show CDR1 as MDHEN and CDR2 as SYDVKM. CDR3 DNA: TGTGCCAGCAGTCCTAGCGGGAGCTCCTACAATGAGCAGTTCTTC. It encodes CASSPSGSSYNEQFF.

The V call is TRBV5-1, the J call TRBJ1-2; tentatively, D is TRBD1 (6 bases). The V end was cut by 0 bases, the J end by 4 bases, with 13 bases between. The CDR3 runs to 15 residues. The germline gives CDR1 SGHRS, CDR2 YFSETQ. CDR3 bases: TGCGCCAGCAGCTTGGCCTTGGGGGCTGTCTATGGCTACACCTTC. Encoded protein: CASSLALGAVYGYTF.

This chain's CDR3 is CAWSPAGGGITLHF. For the CDR3, the DNA is TGTGCCTGGAGTCCGGCAGGAGGAGGGATCACCCTCCACTTT. The rearrangement uses TRBV30 and TRBJ1-6, with D unclear. V lost 2 bases and J lost 14, with 19 bases in between. Germline CDR1 and CDR2: GTSNPN and SVGIG (reference sequence). The CDR3 loop spans 14 amino acids.

The chain uses TRBV27 and TRBJ2-7; possible D gene TRBD1, 6 bases. CDR1 and CDR2 (germline): MNHEY, SMNVEV (reference sequence). This CDR3 contains 15 residues. The ends were cut back, 4 bases at V and 3 bases at J, with 16 bases in the middle. CDR3 sequence (DNA): TGTGCCAGCAGTTACTACAGGGCACCCATCTACGAGCAGTACTTC. It yields the protein CASSYYRAPIYEQYF.

This sequence joins TRBV10-3 and TRBJ2-7; tentative D call: TRBD1 (5 bases). Trimming stripped 1 base from V and 2 bases from J, with 9 bases between. The CDR3 is 14 residues long. CDR1 is ENHRY and CDR2 is SYGVKD in the germline V gene. The CDR3 nucleotides are TGTGCCATCAGTGAGTTGGGCAGGGCCTACGAGCAGTACTTC. Translated: CAISELGRAYEQYF.